This entry describes one T cell receptor (beta chain). No antigen is known for it. With V trimmed by 7 bases and J by 0 bases, 7 bases remained unmatched. CDR1 is SNHLY, CDR2 FYNNEI, per germline. This CDR3 is 15 amino acids long. The record originates from a study of cytomegalovirus exposure and HLA in healthy donors. PCR involved 60 Vbeta and 13 Jbeta primers. Data came from immunoSEQ multiplex PCR; TCRdb stores just in-frame clones and leaves some out. Of 150,000 to 200,000 clones detected, more than 75% appear once; the ten largest clones hold approximately 1.7%. Broader study findings: Analyses of presence/absence relied on an assumption of roughly uniform sequencing depth across donors.

The chain employs TRBV2 and TRBJ1-1; 8 bases align to TRBD1. The specimen sequenced was PBMCs. This TCR was recovered from a woman under 30 in good health and CMV-seronegative. The CDR3 protein is CASNRDRGLNTEAFF. The CDR3 DNA reads TGTGCCAGCAACCGCGACAGGGGACTGAACACTGAAGCTTTCTTT. The whole variable domain, filled in from reference TRBV2 and TRBJ1-1, reads EPEVTQTPSHQVTQMGQEVILRCVPISNHLYFYWYRQILGQKVEFLVSFYNNEISEKSEIFDDQFSVERPDGSNFTLKIRSTKLEDSAMYFCASNRDRGLNTEAFFGQGTRLTVV.